These 24 T cell receptor beta chains came from one sample sequenced in a study of OX40 agonist ivuxolimab in advanced cancers. Assay used: immunoSEQ multiplex PCR; TCRdb lists only in-frame clones, some missing. In the table there are approximately 96,000 clones, 90% of which are singletons. The starting material was CD4+ or CD8+ T cells sorted from blood, obtained in a trial of the OX40 agonist ivuxolimab. The receptor source for this set is an adult with an advanced solid tumor such as melanoma, head and neck, liver or kidney cancer.

The V and J genes are TRBV6-5 and TRBJ1-2, with 7 bases aligning to TRBD1. Germline CDR1 is MNHEY and CDR2 is SVGAGI. V was clipped by 7 bases and J by 4 bases; unmatched bases: 3. The CDR3 sequence is 12 residues long. The CDR3 DNA follows: TGTGCCAGCACTCGGACAGGCTATGGCTACACCTTC. It specifies CASTRTGYGYTF.

The sample holds one count of this clone. The genes are TRBV27 and TRBJ2-3, with D tentatively TRBD1 (6 bases). Trimming removed 5 bases from V and 1 base from J, with 16 bases in between. CDR1 and CDR2 (germline): MNHEY, SMNVEV (reference sequence). The CDR3 extends over 16 amino acids. The CDR3 reads CASSLPPGHRTDTQYF. The CDR3 DNA reads TGTGCCAGCAGTCTCCCTCCGGGACACCGCACAGATACGCAGTATTTT.

The chain is built from TRBV21-1 and TRBJ2-7; the table assigns TRBD2, which was not confirmed against the DNA. TRBV21-1 is noted as a pseudogene. This CDR3 is built from 19 residues. CDR3 DNA: TGTGCCAGCAGCAAAGAGGGTAGCGGGAGAGAGGGAAGCTCCTACGAGCAGTACTTC. Amino acid sequence: CASSKEGSGREGSSYEQYF.

V and J are TRBV5-1 and TRBJ2-1; 8 bases line up with TRBD2. CDR1 is SGHRS and CDR2 is YFSETQ in the germline V gene. This CDR3 contains 14 residues. Unmatched junction bases numbered 11, after V lost 1 base and J lost 14 bases. This CDR3 is CASSLSPMSGSEFF. The CDR3 nucleotides read TGCGCCAGCAGCTTGTCCCCTATGAGCGGGAGTGAGTTCTTC.

The rearrangement uses TRBV27 and TRBJ1-2; 7 nucleotides line up with TRBD1. Looked up from germline, CDR1 is MNHEY and CDR2 is SMNVEV (reference sequence). The CDR3 covers 15 residues. Trimming at V came to 5 bases and at J to 6 bases, leaving 12 bases not matched to a gene. CDR3 sequence: CASSPRQGGHHGYTF. CDR3 nucleotide sequence: TGTGCCAGCAGTCCTCGACAGGGAGGTCACCATGGCTACACCTTC.

V and J are TRBV28 and TRBJ2-7; 8 bases are shared with TRBD2. Per the germline V gene, CDR1 is MDHEN and CDR2 is SYDVKM. The CDR3 extends over 14 amino acids. Germline trimming cut 8 bases from V and 2 bases from J; bases unmatched to any gene: 8. In DNA form, the CDR3 reads TGTGCCAGCCAAGGACTAGCAGCCGCCTACGAGCAGTACTTC. The encoded protein is CASQGLAAAYEQYF. Supplemented by reference TRBV28 and TRBJ2-7, the full variable domain reads DVKVTQSSRYLVKRTGEKVFLECVQDMDHENMFWYRQDPGLGLRLIYFSYDVKMKEKGDIPEGYSVSREKKERFSLILESASTNQTSMYLCASQGLAAAYEQYFGPGTRLTVT.

V usage is TRBV20-1 and J usage is TRBJ2-2; D remains ambiguous. The CDR3 extends over 11 amino acids. CDR1 is DFQATT and CDR2 is SNEGSKA in the germline V gene (reference sequence). V shed 3 bases and J shed 7 bases, with 6 bases lying between them. The CDR3 sequence is CSARGSGELFF. For the CDR3, the DNA is TGCAGTGCTAGGGGTAGCGGGGAGCTGTTTTTT.

V and J are TRBV4-1 and TRBJ1-1; possible D gene TRBD1, 6 bases. This CDR3 is 14 amino acids long. In germline, CDR1 is MGHRA, CDR2 YSYEKL. Trimming pared 0 bases from V and 11 bases from J, leaving 16 bases between. CDR3 region: CASSQDGGGRGAFF. The CDR3, as DNA: TGCGCCAGCAGCCAAGATGGAGGGGGGCGAGGGGCTTTCTTT.

CDR3 nucleotide sequence: TGCGCCAGCAGCCAGGGGTTAGGGGGCGAGCAGTACTTC. This encodes CASSQGLGGEQYF. The rearrangement joins TRBV4-1 to TRBJ2-7; a weak D match, TRBD1 (6 bases). CDR1 is MGHRA and CDR2 is YSYEKL in the germline V gene. Trimming cost V 3 bases and J 6 bases, with 12 bases left between them. The CDR3 extends over 13 amino acids.

The V call is TRBV6-5, the J call TRBJ1-3; 8 positions agree with TRBD1. The ends lost 7 bases at V and 8 bases at J; junction bases unmatched: 10. Germline V gene lookup returns CDR1 MNHEY and CDR2 SVGAGI. The CDR3 consists of 14 residues. CDR3 in amino acids: CASKRSTGEDTIYF. CDR3 coding DNA: TGTGCCAGCAAGCGTTCGACAGGGGAGGACACCATATATTTT.

This clone was observed at least ten times. This chain uses TRBV5-1 with TRBJ2-7; the D is unclear. V lost 4 bases and J lost 0, with 14 bases in between. CDR3 length: 15 residues. Germline V CDR1 and CDR2: SGHRS, YFSETQ. The CDR3 region is CASSPTSGPSYEQYF. DNA of the CDR3: TGCGCCAGCAGCCCGACCTCTGGACCCTCCTACGAGCAGTACTTC. Complete variable domain (other parts from reference TRBV5-1 and TRBJ2-7): KAGVTQTPRYLIKTRGQQVTLSCSPISGHRSVSWYQQTPGQGLQFLFEYFSETQRNKGNFPGRFSGRQFSNSRSEMNVSTLELGDSALYLCASSPTSGPSYEQYFGPGTRLTVT.

This clone appeared a few times. The rearrangement links TRBV5-1 to TRBJ2-7, with 8 bases aligning to TRBD2. Trimming at V came to 1 base and at J to 3 bases, leaving 6 bases not matched to a gene. Germline V gene sequence: CDR1 SGHRS, CDR2 YFSETQ. The CDR3 consists of 15 residues. The CDR3 bases are TGCGCCAGCAGCTTGACGGGACTAGGGATCTACGAGCAGTACTTC. The encoded protein is CASSLTGLGIYEQYF.

V is TRBV18 and J is TRBJ1-2; 9 bases match TRBD1. Trimming took 2 bases from V and 8 from J; bases not matched to a gene: 9. This CDR3 has 15 amino acids. In germline, CDR1 is KGHSH, CDR2 LQKENI. The CDR3, as DNA: TGTGCCAGCTCACCAAATGGACAGGGGATCGGGGGCTACACCTTC. Amino acids: CASSPNGQGIGGYTF. Variable domain in full (rest from reference TRBV18 and TRBJ1-2): NAGVMQNPRHLVRRRGQEARLRCSPMKGHSHVYWYRQLPEEGLKFMVYLQKENIIDESGMPKERFSAEFPKEGPSILRIQQVVRGDSAAYFCASSPNGQGIGGYTFGSGTRLTVV.

The V call is TRBV11-2, the J call TRBJ2-5, with 12 bases fitting TRBD2. The germline V gene has CDR1 SGHAT and CDR2 FQNNGV. V trimming: 2 bases; J trimming: 7 bases; junction bases outside the gene matches: 8. The CDR3 runs 16 residues. CDR3 sequence: CASSLQTSGSRGTQYF. CDR3 DNA: TGTGCCAGCAGCTTACAGACTAGCGGGAGTCGGGGGACCCAGTACTTC.

The chain recombines TRBV10-3 with TRBJ1-5; 7 nucleotides line up with TRBD1. V shed 9 bases and J 5 bases; nucleotides not matched to a gene: 7. Looked up from germline, CDR1 is ENHRY and CDR2 is SYGVKD. The CDR3 length is 13 residues. The CDR3 is CAIRQGGDQPQHF. The CDR3 nucleotides are TGTGCCATTAGACAGGGTGGCGATCAGCCCCAGCATTTT.

The rearrangement joins TRBV11-3 to TRBJ2-1; no definite D call. The germline V gene encodes CDR1 SGHNT and CDR2 YENEEA. Trimming took off 5 bases at V and 0 bases at J, with 8 bases between the two ends. The CDR3 totals 14 residues. In DNA form, the CDR3 reads TGTGCCAGCAGCCTTCAGGCCTCCTACAATGAGCAGTTCTTC. Amino acid sequence: CASSLQASYNEQFF.

DNA of the CDR3: TGTGCCAGCAGTTGGACTAGCGGGCCGCGCCAAGAGACCCAGTACTTC. Translation gives CASSWTSGPRQETQYF. The chain employs TRBV6-6 and TRBJ2-5, with 11 bases fitting TRBD2. This CDR3 region has 16 residues. Looked up from germline, CDR1 is MNHNY and CDR2 is SVGAGI (reference sequence). V shed 4 bases, J shed 1 base, and the junction held 5 bases outside the gene matches.

The chain uses TRBV2 and TRBJ2-7, with 9 bases lining up with TRBD1. Germline V gene sequence: CDR1 SNHLY, CDR2 FYNNEI. Losses at the gene ends were 2 bases for V and 7 bases for J; bases not matched to a gene: 6. This CDR3 has 14 residues. The CDR3 here is CASSEQQGAGEQYF. Written as DNA, the CDR3 is TGTGCCAGCAGTGAACAACAGGGGGCTGGGGAGCAGTACTTC. Using reference TRBV2 and TRBJ2-7 for the parts outside the CDR3, the full variable domain is EPEVTQTPSHQVTQMGQEVILRCVPISNHLYFYWYRQILGQKVEFLVSFYNNEISEKSEIFDDQFSVERPDGSNFTLKIRSTKLEDSAMYFCASSEQQGAGEQYFGPGTRLTVT.

This rearrangement joins TRBV28 to TRBJ1-2, with D possibly being TRBD1 (6 bases). Germline CDR1 reads MDHEN; CDR2 reads SYDVKM. V lost 5 bases to trimming and J lost 6 bases, with 22 bases between them. The CDR3 spans 16 residues. The CDR3 DNA is TGTGCCAGCAGTCTAGGGGGTAAGATGAATGAGGATGGCTACACCTTC. It specifies CASSLGGKMNEDGYTF.

The chain joins TRBV5-1 to TRBJ2-5, with D possibly TRBD2 on 6 matching bases. The V end was cut by 3 bases, the J end by 5 bases, with 20 bases between. This CDR3 is built from 16 residues. Germline CDR1 and CDR2: SGHRS and YFSETQ. Here the CDR3 DNA reads TGCGCCAGCAGCTGGGGTCGAGCACTAGGAGGGGAGACCCAGTACTTC. Translation gives CASSWGRALGGETQYF.

The genes are TRBV5-4 and TRBJ2-3; D gene unclear. The CDR3 extends over 13 amino acids. Germline V gives CDR1 SGHNT, CDR2 YYREEE (reference sequence). Trimming left V 6 bases short and J 2 bases short, with 10 bases between. The CDR3 sequence is CASNGRPTDTQYF. CDR3 nucleotide sequence: TGTGCCAGCAACGGGCGGCCCACAGATACGCAGTATTTT. Filled out from reference TRBV5-4 and TRBJ2-3, the complete variable domain reads ETGVTQSPTHLIKTRGQQVTLRCSSQSGHNTVSWYQQALGQGPQFIFQYYREEENGRGNFPPRFSGLQFPNYSSELNVNALELDDSALYLCASNGRPTDTQYFGPGTRLTVL.

The chain links TRBV15 to TRBJ2-2; 8 bases match TRBD1. This CDR3 is 14 amino acids long. After removal of 3 bases from V and 7 bases from J, the junction contained 4 bases not matched to a gene. Germline values: CDR1 LNHNV, CDR2 YYDKDF (reference sequence). CDR3 loop: CATSSGQGFGELFF. CDR3 nucleotides: TGTGCCACCAGCAGCGGACAGGGTTTCGGGGAGCTGTTTTTT.

The chain is built from TRBV7-3 and TRBJ2-1, with 8 positions matching TRBD2. V lost 8 bases, J lost 5 bases, and 8 bases stayed unmatched. Germline V lookup: CDR1 SGHTA, CDR2 FQGTGA. CDR3 length: 14 residues. CDR3 bases: TGTGCCAGCTCGATAGCGGGAATAAACAATGAGCAGTTCTTC. Amino acids: CASSIAGINNEQFF. Using reference TRBV7-3 and TRBJ2-1 for the parts outside the CDR3, the full variable domain is GAGVSQTPSNKVTEKGKYVELRCDPISGHTALYWYRQSLGQGPEFLIYFQGTGAADDSGLPNDRFFAVRPEGSVSTLKIQRTERGDSAVYLCASSIAGINNEQFFGPGTRLTVL.

The rearrangement joins TRBV4-1 to TRBJ2-7; D might be TRBD2 (7 bases). Germline lookup yields CDR1 MGHRA and CDR2 YSYEKL. The length of the CDR3 is 14 residues. Trimming took 4 bases from V and 7 from J, leaving 17 bases between them. This chain's CDR3 is CASSPDAGAREQYF. The CDR3 nucleotides read TGCGCCAGCAGCCCTGATGCGGGGGCTAGGGAGCAGTACTTC.